This TCR beta chain is drawn from a study of cytomegalovirus exposure and HLA in healthy donors (dated by TCRdb to about 2017). Background on the whole study: An earlier analysis of approximately 600 of the donors reported roughly 300 Gb of sequence data and 117 million unique TCR beta sequences from 150 million to 200 million T cells. The genetic ancestry cluster associated with self-reported Caucasian donors included approximately 85% of the roughly 400 genotyped donors. In an earlier analysis of 587 of the donors, high-throughput TCR beta sequencing was used to judge whether each TCR beta V gene segment behaved as functional or pseudogenic. All discovery cohort repertoires had been generated using a single sequencing platform. A few DR-DQ haplotypes were treated as single units for association and clustering because of strong linkage in the cohort. HLA typing included class I and class II loci at four-digit resolution. In a later genetic analysis, genome-wide SNP genotypes for about 65% of the roughly 670 donors were used, and that subset was treated as a discovery cohort. Among 300 to 500 genotyped donors of the cohort, an average of approximately 200,000 unique TCR beta nucleotide sequences was sequenced per donor, of which about 18% were non-productive. To predict cytomegalovirus infection status, the study combined high-throughput TCR immunosequencing, statistical association of individual TCRs with disease status, and machine learning. In addition to the first cohort of 666 subjects, a separate validation cohort of around 110 different subjects was used. The number of typed donors differed by locus: about 620-640 for A, B, C, DRB1 and DQB1; 500 to 550 for DQA1; approximately 610 for DPA1; and 450 to 480 for DPB1. Rather than using new phenotypic data, the later analysis identified candidate immune exposures from TCR beta sequences and from how often those sequences occurred across donors. The aim of the study was to test whether cataloging public T cell receptors could identify signatures of past pathogen exposure. Alongside the repertoire data, information on donor age, sex, ethnicity and CMV serostatus was compiled. The study used immunosequencing to profile the T cell repertoires of more than 650 subjects and linked those repertoires to cytomegalovirus serostatus. An early release that covered several hundred HLA-typed donors contained about 300 gigabases of sequencing data and roughly 84 million unique TCR sequences. A later analysis re-analyzed previously published TCR beta repertoires from roughly 600 donors and added high-resolution HLA genotyping to study TCR occurrence patterns. General conclusions and limits of the study: In a later analysis, HLA-associated TCR beta chains showed more clonal expansion and lower generation probabilities than non-associated chains that were equally common. Correlated functional status among segregating V segments might reflect linkage disequilibrium, but an unknown experimental factor could not be ruled out. The study gave a list of under 200 TCR beta chains associated with cytomegalovirus. In an earlier analysis of approximately 590 of the donors, most TCR beta V segments were observed in productive rearrangements about 90% or about 30% of the time, broadly matching IMGT annotations. Across donors, most TCR sequences were observed very rarely, whereas some public TCRs were present in many individuals. Because HLA typing was missing for some donors at each locus, association tests included only the typed subset. In a later analysis, most CMV-associated TCR beta chains were found to appear HLA-restricted, with HLA associations seemingly driven largely by CMV exposure. A later analysis reported that several top co-occurrence clusters appeared linked to parvovirus B19, influenza, CMV and Epstein-Barr virus. Specific HLA alleles were associated with 15,000 to 20,000 TCR beta sequences at a false discovery rate of 0.05 in a later analysis. For the cohort, immune exposure information was limited to CMV serostatus. A later genetic analysis associated a missense DCLRE1C variant with V-gene and J-gene trimming of TCR beta chains, and an independent cohort replicated the association. In this cohort, only TCR beta chains were sequenced, and detectable features were limited by the absence of alpha or paired-chain data. A further reported finding was that TCR beta sequences accurately predicted the HLA-A and HLA-B alleles for most subjects in the first cohort. Roughly uniform sequencing depth across donors was assumed in presence/absence analyses, although this assumption may not hold. The sequencing pipeline was judged likely to have produced a cluster of highly shared sequence variants as a technical artifact. In a later analysis, the rate of TCR association differed among HLA loci, with DRB1 alleles having the most associated TCRs and HLA-C alleles having the fewest. The earlier analysis of 587 of the donors excluded 15 to 20 rarely observed V segments, including chromosome 9 orphons, because counts were too low. A later genetic analysis reported fewer N-insertions in productive TCRs among donors in an Asian-associated ancestry cluster than the roughly 700-donor mean. In vitro tests confirmed that a few of the cytomegalovirus-associated TCR beta chains recognize cytomegalovirus antigens. Because the 87-base-pair reads could not distinguish some IMGT-functional V segments, including TRBV6-2 and TRBV6-3, those segments were excluded. The authors suggested that the approach could potentially be generalized to other disease states and immunological phenotypes. When HLA alleles, especially DR and DQ, strongly co-occurred, attributing TCR associations to individual alleles was difficult. The classifier was reported to diagnose cytomegalovirus status with high specificity and sensitivity in both the original and validation cohorts.

With respect to this clone: Its antigen target is currently unknown. Qualities for individual bases were not recorded, and no much larger clone is one base off.

The cohort was made up of about 670 healthy bone marrow donors. Cohort members were all nominally healthy when sampled, although unrecorded immune exposures were likely present. The donor was CMV seropositive and was included in the group of around 300 seropositive cohort members. Each donor provided a peripheral blood sample, and peripheral blood mononuclear cells were used for TCR beta sequencing. Genomic DNA was extracted from the blood cell samples with the Qiagen DNeasy Blood Extraction Kit. CDR1 and CDR2, per the germline V gene (reference sequence), are LNHDA and SQIVND. Counted from cysteine to phenylalanine, this CDR3 has 16 amino acids. The CDR3 DNA has 48 bases and is translated from base 1. V was cut back by 2 bases and J by 4 bases, leaving a gap of 17 bases between them. The method behind the library was the immunoSEQ multiplex PCR assay. For the multiplex PCR, a mixture combining 60 forward primers for TCR Vbeta segments and 13 reverse primers for TCR Jbeta segments was used. The CDR3 region of rearranged TCR beta genes was amplified from genomic DNA with a multiplex PCR assay. Amplified TCR beta libraries were sequenced as 87-base-pair reads on the Illumina HiSeq System. As for the original processing: A later analysis counted about 80 million unique TCR beta chains across the 666 repertoires, and approximately 11 million of these chains were shared by at least two donors. Raw reads were error-corrected and collapsed into unique sequences by a nearest-neighbor algorithm in which closely related sequences were merged to remove PCR and sequencing errors. V, D and J gene segments were assigned by aligning CDR3 sequences to IMGT reference sequences. For a sequence to be retained, a match of at least six nucleotides to both a V gene segment and a J gene segment was required. A rearrangement was called productive if the CDR3 had no stop codons and remained in frame with V and J, and every other rearrangement was called non-productive. CDR3 was defined by IMGT convention, running from the second conserved V-encoded cysteine to the conserved J-encoded phenylalanine. The earlier analysis of about 590 of the donors excluded sequences that lacked an unambiguous match to a single V gene segment. In an earlier analysis of several hundred of the donors, a V segment was called functional when productive rearrangements were above 56.7%, and segregating when the standard deviation between donors exceeded 5%. A statistical classification framework was built for diagnosing cytomegalovirus status from the catalog of TCR beta chain sequences. In a later analysis, V and J genes were assigned by comparing TCR nucleotide sequences against IMGT/GENE-DB human TR gene sequences. Using the TCRdist pipeline, a later analysis assigned CDR3 sequences along with most-parsimonious VDJ recombination scenarios. In a later analysis, each TCR beta chain was defined by its CDR3 amino acid sequence together with its V-gene family, and reads without a unique V-gene family were excluded. In a later analysis, 450 to 600 highly shared, low-generation-probability nucleotide sequences were removed to address suspected cross-contamination and a sequencing artifact. A later analysis calculated a clonal expansion index for each public chain from normalized within-repertoire ranks of inferred template counts. Generation probabilities in a later analysis came from a VDJ recombination model fitted to out-of-frame rearrangements, and those results were checked against IGoR. A later analysis scored TCR-TCR, TCR-HLA and TCR-CMV co-occurrence with hypergeometric tests, applying a repertoire-size bias correction to TCR pairs. To estimate false discovery rates, a later analysis permuted the HLA or CMV assignments 20 times. In a later analysis, co-occurring TCRs were grouped with DBSCAN, and TCRdist sequence similarity was added when clustering was performed within HLA-allele-positive subsets. Repertoires with fewer than 30,000 or more than 120,000 public chains, plus five repertoires with anomalous nucleotide sharing, were excluded from co-occurrence clustering. The source is immuneACCESS, and TCRdb retained only in-frame sequences with V and J called. Part of the clones is not carried over; for the studies checked, unresolved V genes explain less than half of this, and the remainder is unexplained. V and J calls plus clone size are reproduced from that table; the DNA served to infer D and trimming. In all, the sample holds approximately 100,000 clones, and approximately 81% of those were seen once. The top ten constitute roughly an eighth of the sample.

The V and J segments used are TRBV19 and TRBJ1-1, with the D gene not clear enough to name. Specimen: PBMCs. This TCR was sampled from a male donor in good health and CMV-seropositive. At the DNA level, the sequence is TGTGCCAGTAGTATATTAACATCTGCTGGAGGCACTGAAGCTTTCTTT. This yields the protein CASSILTSAGGTEAFF. The full variable domain, completed from the reference TRBV19 and TRBJ1-1 proteins outside the CDR3, reads DGGITQSPKYLFRKEGQNVTLSCEQNLNHDAMYWYRQDPGQGLRLIYYSQIVNDFQKGDIAEGYSVSREKKESFPLTVTSAQKNPTAFYLCASSILTSAGGTEAFFGQGTRLTVV.